This TCR beta chain appears in the sequencing data of a study of shared clonotypes between healthy human individuals. The V and J ends lost 7 bases and 0 bases respectively, with 8 bases between them. There are 13 residues in the CDR3. The germline CDR1 and CDR2 sequences are SGDLS and YYNGEE. Repertoires were generated with immunoSEQ multiplex PCR, while TCRdb's copy carries only in-frame clones and drops some. Among 450,000 to 700,000 clones listed, 95% were seen once. CD8 cells classed as naive were CD45RO-negative and positively selected for CCR7, excluding terminally differentiated effector memory CD45RA+ cells.

This clonotype was sampled from a woman aged 25 to 39 in good health. Sequencing input: naive CD8+ T cells sorted from blood. The chain recombines TRBV9 with TRBJ2-1, with D uncertain. In DNA form, the CDR3 reads TGTGCCAGCCGCATGATCTCCTACAATGAGCAGTTCTTC. Translation: CASRMISYNEQFF.